This entry lists 26 T cell receptor beta chains sequenced from one sample in a study of T cell repertoires in ileal Crohn's disease. The assay was immunoSEQ multiplex PCR, and TCRdb's table has in-frame clones only and misses some. The data show about 13,000 clones, with 60% to 70% seen just once and 8.6% held by the top ten. Sample time point: neoterminal ileum biopsy at postoperative endoscopy, about 6 months after surgery. Sequenced: ileal tissue. The receptors were sampled from an adult with Crohn's disease.

The V gene is TRBV7-3, the J gene TRBJ1-1; TRBD1 matches 7 bases. The CDR3 has 13 amino acids. In germline, CDR1 is SGHTA, CDR2 FQGTGA. V lost 5 bases to trimming and J lost 5 bases; unmatched junction nucleotides: 5. The CDR3 DNA follows: TGTGCCAGCAGCCCACAGGGGTGGACTGAAGCTTTCTTT. Its translation: CASSPQGWTEAFF. The entire variable domain, with the rest obtained from reference TRBV7-3 and TRBJ1-1, is as follows: GAGVSQTPSNKVTEKGKYVELRCDPISGHTALYWYRQSLGQGPEFLIYFQGTGAADDSGLPNDRFFAVRPEGSVSTLKIQRTERGDSAVYLCASSPQGWTEAFFGQGTRLTVV.

In this sample, this clone is medium-sized (0.01 to 0.1%). This chain uses TRBV5-1 with TRBJ2-7, with 7 nucleotides matching TRBD2. Trimming took 0 bases from V and 5 from J; bases not matched to a gene: 8. The CDR3 covers 15 residues. Germline CDR1 SGHRS, CDR2 YFSETQ. The CDR3: CASSLGVGEGDEQYF. CDR3 nucleotide sequence: TGCGCCAGCAGCTTGGGCGTAGGGGAGGGAGACGAGCAGTACTTC.

This chain links TRBV7-2 with TRBJ1-2, with D uncertain. CDR3 length: 17 amino acids. V was trimmed by 1 base and J by 4 bases, leaving 19 bases between them. Germline V gene lookup returns CDR1 SGHTA and CDR2 FQGNSA. CDR3 in amino acids: CASSLEPHSRELYGYTF. CDR3 DNA: TGTGCCAGCAGCTTAGAACCCCACAGTCGAGAGCTCTATGGCTACACCTTC.

J is TRBJ1-4 and V is TRBV20-1; a possible D gene is TRBD1 (5 bases). Deletions cut 5 bases from V and 8 bases from J, with 9 bases between. The length of the CDR3 is 11 residues. Germline V gene lookup returns CDR1 DFQATT and CDR2 SNEGSKA (reference sequence). The CDR3 sequence: CSARDVEKLFF. The CDR3 DNA follows: TGCAGTGCTCGGGACGTCGAAAAACTGTTTTTT.

This chain joins TRBV18 and TRBJ1-1; 8 nucleotides match TRBD1. After removal of 6 bases from V and 4 bases from J, the junction contained 7 bases not matched to a gene. This CDR3 is 14 amino acids long. Germline V lookup: CDR1 KGHSH, CDR2 LQKENI. CDR3 coding DNA: TGTGCCAGCTCCGAACAGGGGGATAGCACTGAAGCTTTCTTT. It specifies CASSEQGDSTEAFF.

V usage is TRBV10-2 and J usage is TRBJ1-1; D unresolved. The CDR3 runs 12 residues. Germline loops: CDR1 WSHSY, CDR2 SAAADI. Trimming took off 5 bases at V and 0 bases at J, with 4 bases between the two ends. The CDR3 is CASSIVNTEAFF. CDR3 DNA sequence: TGCGCCAGCAGTATCGTGAACACTGAAGCTTTCTTT.

The chain carries TRBV6-1 and TRBJ1-3; perhaps TRBD1 as D (6 bases). Between the trimmed V and J ends, which lost 2 bases and 0 bases, there was a span of 11 bases. From germline, CDR1 is MNHNS and CDR2 SASEGT. The CDR3 is 16 residues long. CDR3 region: CASSEWGHHSGNTIYF. CDR3 in DNA: TGTGCCAGCAGTGAATGGGGACACCACTCTGGAAACACCATATATTTT.

This chain connects TRBV9 to TRBJ2-7; D might be TRBD1 or TRBD2, each matching 5 bases. Germline lookup yields CDR1 SGDLS and CDR2 YYNGEE. V shed 3 bases and J shed 6 bases, with 19 bases lying between them. This CDR3 is built from 15 residues. The CDR3 is CASSGGAAQMGEQYF. Written as DNA, the CDR3 is TGTGCCAGCAGCGGAGGGGCAGCCCAAATGGGCGAGCAGTACTTC.

The chain links TRBV7-8 to TRBJ2-2; no clear D gene. Trimming stripped 5 bases from V and 4 bases from J, with 8 bases between. Germline V lookup: CDR1 SGHVS, CDR2 FQNEAQ. The CDR3 covers 13 residues. In nucleotides, the CDR3 is TGTGCCAGCAGCCTTGGGTTCACCGGGGAGCTGTTTTTT. Amino acid sequence: CASSLGFTGELFF. The full variable domain, its missing parts supplied by reference TRBV7-8 and TRBJ2-2, is GAGVSQSPRYKVAKRGQDVALRCDPISGHVSLFWYQQALGQGPEFLTYFQNEAQLDKSGLPSDRFFAERPEGSVSTLKIQRTQQEDSAVYLCASSLGFTGELFFGEGSRLTVL.

This clone turned up a few times. This chain uses TRBV29-1 with TRBJ1-2; TRBD1 is a possible D gene (6 bases). V shed 1 base and J shed 8 bases, with 11 bases lying between them. Germline-derived CDR1 and CDR2 are SQVTM and ANQGSEA. The CDR3 totals 12 residues. The CDR3 DNA reads as TGCAGCGTTGAAGGGCAGGGGATCGGCTACACCTTC. Encoded protein: CSVEGQGIGYTF.

J is TRBJ2-3 and V is TRBV7-3, with 10 bases identical to TRBD1. CDR3 length equals 18 residues. CDR1 is SGHTA and CDR2 is FQGTGA in the germline V gene. Trimming cost V 5 bases and J 3 bases; bases outside gene matches: 14. CDR3 region: CASSELLPGQGLTDTQYF. For the CDR3, the DNA is TGTGCCAGCAGCGAACTATTACCGGGACAGGGGCTTACAGATACGCAGTATTTT.

The chain uses TRBV28 and TRBJ2-3, with D possibly TRBD2 on 7 matching bases. V dropped 8 bases and J dropped 2 bases, with 20 bases sitting between them. The germline CDR1 and CDR2 sequences are MDHEN and SYDVKM. This CDR3 spans 16 amino acids. Written as DNA, the CDR3 is TGTGCCAGCCGTGGGGGGCGGGGGCTGGTCACAGATACGCAGTATTTT. Protein product: CASRGGRGLVTDTQYF.

This clone has a handful of counts. The V gene is TRBV5-4, the J gene TRBJ2-2, with unresolved D. CDR3 size: 17 residues. The germline gives CDR1 SGHNT, CDR2 YYREEE (reference sequence). Trimming shortened V by 4 bases and J by 0 bases, and 16 bases separated the two germline ends. CDR3 DNA: TGTGCCAGCAGCGACGCTACAGTGGGTTCGAACACCGGGGAGCTGTTTTTT. It specifies CASSDATVGSNTGELFF.

By sample fraction, this clone is medium-sized. The rearrangement uses TRBV7-3 and TRBJ2-2, with TRBD2 identical over 8 bases. V was pared by 5 bases and J by 7 bases, with 12 bases of the junction left unmatched. The CDR3 contains 16 residues. The germline gives CDR1 SGHTA, CDR2 FQGTGA. CDR3 protein: CASSAQAGGEYGELFF. The CDR3, as DNA: TGTGCCAGCAGCGCCCAGGCGGGGGGCGAGTACGGGGAGCTGTTTTTT.

The chain employs TRBV19 and TRBJ2-3; D gene ambiguous. CDR3 length equals 13 residues. Germline CDR1 reads LNHDA; CDR2 reads SQIVND (reference sequence). Trimming pared 6 bases from V and 0 bases from J, leaving 7 bases between. The CDR3 coding sequence is TGTGCCAGTAGACCGGACAGCACAGATACGCAGTATTTT. As protein: CASRPDSTDTQYF. Full variable domain (rest looked up from reference TRBV19 and TRBJ2-3): DGGITQSPKYLFRKEGQNVTLSCEQNLNHDAMYWYRQDPGQGLRLIYYSQIVNDFQKGDIAEGYSVSREKKESFPLTVTSAQKNPTAFYLCASRPDSTDTQYFGPGTRLTVL.

Concerning this clone: Additional DNA sequences in this sample encode the identical CDR3. The V and J genes are TRBV7-9 and TRBJ2-3; unclear D gene. Trimming removed 1 base at V and 0 bases at J, with 11 bases between. The CDR3 is made up of 16 amino acids. Per germline, CDR1 SEHNR and CDR2 FQNEAQ (reference sequence). The CDR3 region is CASSLGPQPSTDTQYF. Here the CDR3 DNA reads TGTGCCAGCAGCTTAGGCCCGCAGCCGAGCACAGATACGCAGTATTTT.

This clone has just a few counts. V and J are TRBV29-1 and TRBJ2-2, with 7 bases identical to TRBD1. J gave up 4 bases and V 6 bases, and 5 bases lay outside the gene matches. Germline CDR1 is SQVTM and CDR2 is ANQGSEA. This CDR3 comprises 13 residues. CDR3 nucleotides: TGCAGCGTGACAGGGCCGGGCACCGGGGAGCTGTTTTTT. Translation gives CSVTGPGTGELFF.

The chain links TRBV11-2 to TRBJ2-1; tentatively, D is TRBD1 or TRBD2 (5 bases each). This CDR3 is 14 amino acids long. Looked up from germline, CDR1 is SGHAT and CDR2 is FQNNGV. V lost 5 bases, J lost 7 bases, and 15 bases lay in between. CDR3 sequence: CASSLRGLGNEQFF. The CDR3 DNA is TGTGCCAGCAGCCTTCGGGGCCTGGGGAATGAGCAGTTCTTC.

The CDR3 protein is CASRLTGTGGLNTGELFF. CDR3 in DNA: TGTGCCAGCAGATTAACCGGGACAGGGGGCTTAAACACCGGGGAGCTGTTTTTT. The gene calls are TRBV5-6 and TRBJ2-2, with 12 bases lining up with TRBD1. The germline V gene encodes CDR1 SGHDT and CDR2 YYEEEE. V dropped 5 bases and J dropped 2; count of bases not matched to a gene: 10. The CDR3 runs to 18 residues.

The genes are TRBV6-5 and TRBJ1-1; 7 nucleotides match TRBD1. Germline assignment: CDR1 MNHEY and CDR2 SVGAGI. CDR3 length equals 16 residues. With V trimmed by 4 bases and J by 0 bases, 8 bases remained unmatched. CDR3 in amino acids: CASSSARGQLNTEAFF. The CDR3 DNA is TGTGCCAGCAGTTCGGCCCGGGGACAGTTGAACACTGAAGCTTTCTTT.

Concerning this clone itself: The sample has other DNA sequences that encode this CDR3 too. The chain's CDR3 is CASSYSDRGYGYTF. The DNA of the CDR3 is TGTGCCAGCAGTTACTCTGACAGGGGCTATGGCTACACCTTC. This chain links TRBV6-5 with TRBJ1-2, with 8 nucleotides matching TRBD1. The CDR3 consists of 14 residues. V dropped 0 bases and J dropped 4; count of bases not matched to a gene: 1. Germline V CDR1 and CDR2: MNHEY, SVGAGI.

This clone is deemed medium-sized. This rearrangement joins TRBV20-1 to TRBJ1-3, with no clear D. Trimming left V 1 base short and J 11 bases short, with 9 bases between. Germline V CDR1 and CDR2: DFQATT, SNEGSKA (reference sequence). This CDR3 is built from 11 residues. The CDR3 is CSARGQRSIYF. As DNA, the CDR3 is TGCAGTGCTAGAGGCCAGCGCTCCATATATTTT.

The chain couples TRBV28 to TRBJ1-1; 7 nucleotides match TRBD1. Germline V lookup: CDR1 MDHEN, CDR2 SYDVKM. The CDR3 loop spans 12 amino acids. Losses at the gene ends were 5 bases for V and 9 bases for J; bases not matched to a gene: 6. The CDR3 nucleotides read TGTGCCAGCAGTCTCCCGGACAGGCAAGCTTTCTTT. It is translated as CASSLPDRQAFF.

The V and J genes are TRBV19 and TRBJ1-1; D remains ambiguous. V dropped 3 bases and J dropped 0 bases, with 8 bases sitting between them. The CDR3 totals 14 residues. Germline loops: CDR1 LNHDA, CDR2 SQIVND (reference sequence). In DNA form, the CDR3 reads TGTGCCAGTAGTATGGGTACTATGAACACTGAAGCTTTCTTT. Amino acids: CASSMGTMNTEAFF.

This clone was seen a handful of times. The rearrangement uses TRBV7-9 and TRBJ1-4; D possibly corresponds to TRBD1 (5 bases). V was cut by 4 bases and J by 6 bases, with 12 bases left in between. Germline assignment: CDR1 SEHNR and CDR2 FQNEAQ (reference sequence). The CDR3 is made up of 14 amino acids. The CDR3 DNA reads as TGTGCCAGCAGCTCCCAGGGTACTGATGAAAAACTGTTTTTT. Translated: CASSSQGTDEKLFF.

The chain is built from TRBV9 and TRBJ2-1; D is ambiguous. The length of the CDR3 is 11 residues. Per germline, CDR1 SGDLS and CDR2 YYNGEE. Trimming pared 4 bases from V and 8 bases from J, leaving 7 bases between. The CDR3 sequence: CASSQDHEQFF. CDR3 coding DNA: TGTGCCAGCAGCCAAGACCATGAGCAGTTCTTC.